This T cell receptor beta chain was captured by sequencing in a study of blood T cells in healthy people across ages. Findings of the study overall: Estimates of diversity drawn from one million T cells were considered underestimates.

Combining a sample-barcoded 5' primer with a J-beta primer mix, a second PCR ran for roughly 7 to 11 cycles. Each cDNA was tagged by a template-switch adaptor containing 12 random nucleotides. One entry per CDR3 protein, called by TCRdb with MiXCR from the 5' RACE reads. The data show about 1 million distinct CDR3 sequences, around 45% seen once. Comments on this clonotype: The antigen is undetermined.

It was roughly 10 milliliters of peripheral blood that were drawn from each donor. Extraction yielded at least 5 micrograms of total RNA per sample. The J segment lost 3 bases and the V segment lost 7 bases, leaving 10 bases of the junction unmatched. Looked up from germline, CDR1 is MDHEN and CDR2 is SYDVKM. The CDR3 spans 15 residues. V gene TRBV28 combines with J gene TRBJ1-2, with TRBD1 matching 8 bases. The TCR comes from a woman aged 60 to 75 in good health. The source material was blood. CDR3: CASNPGTGGDYGYTF. The DNA for the CDR3 is TGTGCCAGCAACCCGGGGACAGGTGGTGACTATGGCTACACCTTC.